This is a list of T cell receptor beta chains from one sample in a study of post-analysis software for immune sequencing data. Each CDR3 protein gets one entry after TCRdb re-called the PCR reads with MiXCR. The table lists roughly 800,000 distinct CDR3 sequences, approximately 53% of them singletons, with 4.6% in the top ten. The sample taken for sequencing was blood. The receptors come from a girl aged 10 to 17 with multiple sclerosis. Each CDR3 is given with its conserved first and last residue. D genes are given only for firm matches. Only part of the rows carry a size: once, few, many, or a class if the clone is expanded.

>TRBD1|.|16|TRBV10-3|TRBJ1-2
TGTGCCATCAGTGGGGGACAGCCGGATTCGAACTATGGCTACACCTTC
CAISGGQPDSNYGYTF
>.|.|15|TRBV7-7|TRBJ2-1
TGTGCCAATGTACCATTGGGGGCCCAATACAATGAGCAGTTCTTC
CANVPLGAQYNEQFF
>.|.|15|TRBV5-1|TRBJ2-4
TGCGCCAGCAGCCGTGTGGGAGATGTAGGGAACATTCAGTACTTC
CASSRVGDVGNIQYF
>.|few|14|TRBV12-3/TRBV12-4|TRBJ2-5
TGTGCCAGCAGACGGGGCTTAATCCAAGAGACCCAGTACTTC
CASRRGLIQETQYF
>.|.|15|TRBV28|TRBJ2-7
TGTGCCAGCAGTTTAACCCAGGCCCTCTCCTACGAGCAGTACTTC
CASSLTQALSYEQYF
>TRBD1|.|18|TRBV7-3|TRBJ2-3
TGTGCCAGCAGCTTGGGCAGGGGGCGGGCGACTAGCACAGATACGCAGTATTTT
CASSLGRGRATSTDTQYF
>.|.|15|TRBV7-8|TRBJ2-5
TGTGCCAGCAGTCGAGGGGTCCTGGGGACAGAGACCCAGTACTTC
CASSRGVLGTETQYF
>.|.|13|TRBV29-1|TRBJ2-3
TGCAGCGTTGATATCGCCGTGACAGATACGCAGTATTTT
CSVDIAVTDTQYF
>TRBD1|few|14|TRBV5-5|TRBJ2-3
TGTGCCAGCAGCTCCGGGACAGGGTACGATACGCAGTATTTT
CASSSGTGYDTQYF
>TRBD1|.|14|TRBV29-1|TRBJ2-3
TGCAGCGTGAGACAGGGTTCTGGCACAGATACGCAGTATTTT
CSVRQGSGTDTQYF
>.|.|17|TRBV7-9|TRBJ2-6
TGTGCCAGCGAAGGAGGGGGCCCCTCCTCTGGGGCCAACGTCCTGACTTTC
CASEGGGPSSGANVLTF
>.|.|13|TRBV2|TRBJ1-1
TGTGCCAGCAATGCTGGCAGGGGTACTGAAGCTTTCTTT
CASNAGRGTEAFF
>.|few|16|TRBV9|TRBJ1-4
TGTGCCAGCAGCGCAAGCGGCACAGGGCCGAGCGGGAAACTGTTTTTT
CASSASGTGPSGKLFF
>TRBD1|few|17|TRBV9|TRBJ1-2
TGTGCCAGCAGCGTAGGGGACAGGGGGGCCCAGGAGTATGGCTACACCTTC
CASSVGDRGAQEYGYTF
>.|.|15|TRBV7-8|TRBJ1-5
TGTGCCAGCAGCCCTACTACCGATAGGTCTGGGGCCCAGCATTTT
CASSPTTDRSGAQHF
>.|.|14|TRBV7-6|TRBJ2-3
TGTGCCAGCAGCTTGGCGATAAGCACAGATACGCAGTATTTT
CASSLAISTDTQYF
>TRBD2|.|17|TRBV12-3/TRBV12-4|TRBJ2-5
TGTGCCAGCGGACCGCCGGGACTAGCGGGAGAACAAGAGACCCAGTACTTC
CASGPPGLAGEQETQYF
>TRBD1|.|17|TRBV6-6|TRBJ2-1
TGTGCCAGCAAGCCCCCTCTTGGGGACAGGGTAGGGGATGAGCAGTTCTTC
CASKPPLGDRVGDEQFF
>TRBD2|.|16|TRBV20-1|TRBJ2-7
TGCAGTGCTAGGGCGGGACTAGCGGGAGGGCCAGGCGAGCAGTACTTC
CSARAGLAGGPGEQYF
>.|.|14|TRBV29-1|TRBJ2-7
TGCAGCGTTGAAGATCTGTCAGGGACCTACGAGCAGTACTTC
CSVEDLSGTYEQYF
>.|.|14|TRBV5-1|TRBJ1-1
TGCGCCAGCAGCTTGGTCGTCGATCCCACTGAAGCTTTCTTT
CASSLVVDPTEAFF
>.|.|15|TRBV7-9|TRBJ1-2
TGTGCCAGCAGCTTTCGAATCAGGGGTAACTATGGCTACACCTTC
CASSFRIRGNYGYTF
>.|.|14|TRBV2|TRBJ1-4
TGTGCCAGCAGGGCGAGGTCAACTAATGAAAAACTGTTTTTT
CASRARSTNEKLFF
>TRBD1|few|18|TRBV7-2|TRBJ2-5
TGTGCCAGCAGCCGACAGGGGGCGAGCTCGCTCGTGGGAGAGACCCAGTACTTC
CASSRQGASSLVGETQYF
>.|.|15|TRBV7-2|TRBJ2-7
TGTGCCAGCAGCTTAAGGCCTAGACCCTCCTACGAGCAGTACTTC
CASSLRPRPSYEQYF
>.|few|14|TRBV4-1|TRBJ2-7
TGCGCCAGCAGCCAAGTGGACAGAGTATACGAGCAGTACTTC
CASSQVDRVYEQYF
>.|.|15|TRBV12-3/TRBV12-4|TRBJ2-7
TGTGCCAGCAGTTTACCCCGGGACTCTCCCTACGAGCAGTACTTC
CASSLPRDSPYEQYF
>.|few|15|TRBV6-6|TRBJ2-7
TGTGCCAGCAGTTACGGTCAGCTGGTTTCCTACGAGCAGTACTTC
CASSYGQLVSYEQYF
>TRBD1|.|17|TRBV11-1|TRBJ2-2
TGTGCCAGCAGCTTACGCACAGGGGCCCTGAACACCGGGGAGCTGTTTTTT
CASSLRTGALNTGELFF
>.|once|15|TRBV20-1|TRBJ2-5
TGCAGTGCTAGAGATCTCCTTCTAGCTCAAGAGACCCAGTACTTC
CSARDLLLAQETQYF
>TRBD1|.|20|TRBV5-1|TRBJ2-6
TGCGCCAGCAGCCCTATAGTTCCGGGACAGGGACCCTCTGGGGCCAGCGTCCTGACTTTC
CASSPIVPGQGPSGASVLTF
>.|.|15|TRBV5-6|TRBJ2-7
TGTGCCAGCAGCCCAGCAGACGGCTCCTCCTACGAGCAGTACTTC
CASSPADGSSYEQYF
>.|.|13|TRBV7-8|TRBJ2-1
TGTGCCAGCAGCTTCCGCCTTGGGAATGAGCAGTTCTTC
CASSFRLGNEQFF
>.|few|15|TRBV6-5|TRBJ2-3
TGTGCCAGCAGTACGGCCGTAAGTGGCACAGATACGCAGTATTTT
CASSTAVSGTDTQYF
>.|once|13|TRBV12-3/TRBV12-4|TRBJ1-5
TGTGCCAGCAGCGTACAAGAAAATCAGCCCCAGCATTTT
CASSVQENQPQHF
>.|.|16|TRBV29-1|TRBJ1-1
TGCAGCTCATGTGATCGCAGACCAGACCCGAACACTGAAGCTTTCTTT
CSSCDRRPDPNTEAFF
>TRBD2|few|17|TRBV5-1|TRBJ2-3
TGCGCCAGCAGCTCAAAGCGGACTAGCGGGGTTTCAGATACGCAGTATTTT
CASSSKRTSGVSDTQYF
>TRBD1|once|17|TRBV10-3|TRBJ2-6
TGTGCCATCAGGCCTGGGACAGGGAGCGCTGGGGCCAACGTCCTGACTTTC
CAIRPGTGSAGANVLTF
>TRBD2|many|14|TRBV6-4|TRBJ2-3
TGTGCCAGCACGGCGGGAGACGGGACAGATACGCAGTATTTT
CASTAGDGTDTQYF
>.|few|15|TRBV7-7|TRBJ2-3
TGTGCTAGCAGTTTCAGAGGAAGACTCACAGATACGCAGTATTTT
CASSFRGRLTDTQYF